The 13 T cell receptor beta chains reported below all come from one sample, sequenced in a study of shared clonotypes between healthy human individuals. Profiled with immunoSEQ multiplex PCR; TCRdb holds only in-frame clones, not every one. The table lists roughly 2 million clones, just under 95% of them singletons. Only CD45RO-negative cells positively selected for CCR7 counted as naive CD8 cells, so terminally differentiated effector memory CD45RA+ cells were excluded. Sequenced sample: naive CD8+ T cells sorted from blood. These receptors came from a man aged 18 to 29 in good health.

The chain has TRBV7-9 and TRBJ2-7, with 8 bases identical to TRBD2. The CDR3 runs to 16 residues. The V gene end was trimmed by 4 bases and the J gene end by 3 bases; junction bases not matched to a gene: 11. Per germline, CDR1 SEHNR and CDR2 FQNEAQ (reference sequence). CDR3 nucleotide sequence: TGTGCCAGCAGCTCTAGCACGACTAGCGCACTCTACGAGCAGTACTTC. Translating gives CASSSSTTSALYEQYF.

V and J are TRBV9 and TRBJ2-1; possible D gene TRBD2, 6 bases. The CDR3 has 15 amino acids. From germline, CDR1 is SGDLS and CDR2 YYNGEE. Deletions cut 0 bases from V and 6 bases from J, with 13 bases between. The CDR3 nucleotides read TGTGCCAGCAGCGTAGAGGGGATAGCGGCCAATGAGCAGTTCTTC. This translates into CASSVEGIAANEQFF.

The chain carries TRBV10-3 and TRBJ2-5; 9 bases align to TRBD1. CDR1 ENHRY and CDR2 SYGVKD come from the germline V gene. The trim removed 0 bases at V and 7 bases at J, leaving 12 bases unmatched. The CDR3 has 17 residues. The CDR3: CAISESEGTGRWGTQYF. In DNA form, the CDR3 reads TGTGCCATCAGTGAGTCGGAAGGGACAGGGCGATGGGGGACCCAGTACTTC.

This clone was observed once. V gene TRBV13 combines with J gene TRBJ2-7; 10 bases match TRBD1. With 4 bases clipped from V and 5 bases from J, the junction kept 8 bases outside the gene matches. The CDR3 runs to 15 residues. CDR1 is PRHDT, CDR2 FYEKMQ, per germline (reference sequence). CDR3 sequence reads: CASSSRTGGVDEQYF. CDR3 nucleotides: TGTGCCAGCAGCTCCCGGACAGGGGGGGTTGACGAGCAGTACTTC.

This chain connects TRBV7-2 to TRBJ2-1; D is ambiguous. This CDR3 contains 13 residues. Germline CDR1 is SGHTA and CDR2 is FQGNSA. Trimming removed 1 base at V and 7 bases at J, with 8 bases between. For the CDR3, the DNA is TGTGCCAGCAGCTTAGTGTTAGTGAATGAGCAGTTCTTC. Protein: CASSLVLVNEQFF.

The CDR3: CASSDSSSPNTGELFF. DNA of the CDR3: TGTGCCAGCAGTGACTCGAGTAGCCCAAACACCGGGGAGCTGTTTTTT. The chain recombines TRBV6-4 with TRBJ2-2; no clear D gene. V was pared by 0 bases and J by 2 bases, with 10 bases between. The CDR3 is made up of 16 amino acids. Germline loops: CDR1 MRHNA, CDR2 SNTAGT.

The rearrangement joins TRBV10-3 to TRBJ1-2; 7 bases match TRBD1. Trimming removed 10 bases from V and 2 bases from J; junction bases left unmatched: 7. This CDR3 contains 13 residues. CDR1 and CDR2 from the germline V gene are ENHRY and SYGVKD. CDR3 protein: CATQGPSNYGYTF. As DNA, the CDR3 is TGTGCCACACAGGGGCCCAGCAACTATGGCTACACCTTC.

The V and J genes are TRBV28 and TRBJ1-2; D is unresolved. Germline-derived CDR1 and CDR2 are MDHEN and SYDVKM. The CDR3 runs 11 residues. V shed 4 bases and J shed 4 bases, with 4 bases lying between them. CDR3 sequence (DNA): TGTGCCAGCAGTTACTCCTATGGCTACACCTTC. This gives the protein CASSYSYGYTF.

This clone occurred once. The chain links TRBV4-1 to TRBJ1-2; D ambiguous. The V end was cut by 1 base, the J end by 6 bases, with 12 bases between. The germline V gene encodes CDR1 MGHRA and CDR2 YSYEKL. The CDR3 covers 14 residues. Here the CDR3 reads CASSQGQRGDGYTF. The CDR3 nucleotides read TGCGCCAGCAGCCAAGGTCAGCGCGGAGATGGCTACACCTTC.

The sample holds one count of this clone. The rearrangement links TRBV5-6 to TRBJ2-7; 13 bases agree with TRBD2. The V gene end was trimmed by 4 bases and the J gene end by 7 bases; junction bases not matched to a gene: 8. Per the germline V gene, CDR1 is SGHDT and CDR2 is YYEEEE. The CDR3 spans 15 residues. The CDR3 sequence is CASSAPGTSGVEQYF. As DNA, the CDR3 is TGTGCCAGCAGCGCCCCCGGGACTAGCGGGGTGGAGCAGTACTTC.

Notes on this clone: This same CDR3 is encoded by further DNA sequences in the sample. J is TRBJ2-7 and V is TRBV28; no clear D gene. Germline values: CDR1 MDHEN, CDR2 SYDVKM. Trimming shortened V by 3 bases and J by 3 bases, and 3 bases separated the two germline ends. This CDR3 region has 11 residues. The CDR3 protein is CASSFDYEQYF. The CDR3 coding sequence is TGTGCCAGCAGTTTCGACTACGAGCAGTACTTC.

The J gene is TRBJ2-2, the V gene TRBV7-9; possibly TRBD1 for D (6 bases). Trimming left V 6 bases short and J 7 bases short, with 9 bases between. The CDR3 loop spans 12 amino acids. Germline CDR1 and CDR2: SEHNR and FQNEAQ (reference sequence). CDR3 residues: CASRQQGGELFF. The CDR3 DNA reads as TGTGCCAGCAGACAACAGGGCGGGGAGCTGTTTTTT.

The V gene is TRBV15, the J gene TRBJ1-5; D is unclear. CDR1 and CDR2 from the germline V gene are LNHNV and YYDKDF (reference sequence). The V and J ends lost 6 bases and 4 bases respectively, with 16 bases between them. This CDR3 has 15 residues. This CDR3 is CATRPGHPTNQPQHF. CDR3 DNA: TGTGCCACCAGACCCGGGCACCCGACTAATCAGCCCCAGCATTTT.